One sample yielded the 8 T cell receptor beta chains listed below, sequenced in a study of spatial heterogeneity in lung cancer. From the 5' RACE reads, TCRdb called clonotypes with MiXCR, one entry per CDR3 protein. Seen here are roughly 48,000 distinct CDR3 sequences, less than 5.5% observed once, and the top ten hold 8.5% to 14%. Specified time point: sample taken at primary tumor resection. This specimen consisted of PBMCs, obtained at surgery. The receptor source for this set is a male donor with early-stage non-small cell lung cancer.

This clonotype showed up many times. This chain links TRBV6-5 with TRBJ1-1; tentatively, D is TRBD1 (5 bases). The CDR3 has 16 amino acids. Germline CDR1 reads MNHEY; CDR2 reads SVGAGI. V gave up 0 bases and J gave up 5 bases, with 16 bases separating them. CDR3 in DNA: TGTGCCAGCAGTTACTCGATGGGGCTTACGGTGACTGAAGCTTTCTTT. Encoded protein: CASSYSMGLTVTEAFF.

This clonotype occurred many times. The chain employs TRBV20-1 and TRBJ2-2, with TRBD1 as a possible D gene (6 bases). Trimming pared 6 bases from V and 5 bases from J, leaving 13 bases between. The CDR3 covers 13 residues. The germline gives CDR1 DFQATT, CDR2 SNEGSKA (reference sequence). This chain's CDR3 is CSAGNRATGELFF. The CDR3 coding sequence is TGCAGTGCGGGAAACAGGGCGACCGGGGAGCTGTTTTTT.

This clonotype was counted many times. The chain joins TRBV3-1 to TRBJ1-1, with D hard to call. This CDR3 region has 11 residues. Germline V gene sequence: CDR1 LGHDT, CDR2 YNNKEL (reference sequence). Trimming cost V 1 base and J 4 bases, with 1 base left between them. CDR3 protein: CASSQGTEAFF. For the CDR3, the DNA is TGTGCCAGCAGCCAAGGCACTGAAGCTTTCTTT.

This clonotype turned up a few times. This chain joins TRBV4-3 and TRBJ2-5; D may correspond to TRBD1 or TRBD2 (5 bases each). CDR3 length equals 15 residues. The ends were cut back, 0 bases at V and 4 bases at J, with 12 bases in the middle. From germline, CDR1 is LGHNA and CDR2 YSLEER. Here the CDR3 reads CASSQDGGPRETQYF. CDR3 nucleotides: TGCGCCAGCAGCCAAGATGGGGGTCCAAGAGAGACCCAGTACTTC.

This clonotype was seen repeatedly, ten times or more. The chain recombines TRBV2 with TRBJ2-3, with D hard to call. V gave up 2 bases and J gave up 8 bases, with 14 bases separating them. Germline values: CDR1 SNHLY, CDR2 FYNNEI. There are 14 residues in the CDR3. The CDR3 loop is CASSENISGGTQYF. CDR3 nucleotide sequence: TGTGCCAGCAGTGAAAATATTTCCGGCGGTACGCAGTATTTT.

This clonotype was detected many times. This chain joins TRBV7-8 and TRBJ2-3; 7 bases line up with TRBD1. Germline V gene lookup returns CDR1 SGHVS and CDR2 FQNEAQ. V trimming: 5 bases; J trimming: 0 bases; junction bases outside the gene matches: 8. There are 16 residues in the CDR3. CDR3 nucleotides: TGTGCCAGCAGCCCCCAAGGGACAGTTAGCACAGATACGCAGTATTTT. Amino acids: CASSPQGTVSTDTQYF.

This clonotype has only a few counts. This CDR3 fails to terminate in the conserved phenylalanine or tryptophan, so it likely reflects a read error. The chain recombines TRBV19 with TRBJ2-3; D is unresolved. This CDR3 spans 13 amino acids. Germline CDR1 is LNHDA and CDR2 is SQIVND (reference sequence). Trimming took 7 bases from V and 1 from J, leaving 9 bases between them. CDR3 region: CASTGPGTDTQYS. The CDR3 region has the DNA TGTGCCAGTACTGGACCTGGCACAGATACGCAGTATTCT.

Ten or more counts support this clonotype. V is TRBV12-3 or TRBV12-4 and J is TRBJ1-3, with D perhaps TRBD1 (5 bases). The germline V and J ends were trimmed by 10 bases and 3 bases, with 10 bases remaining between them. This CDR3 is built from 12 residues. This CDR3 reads CATGGDGNTIYF. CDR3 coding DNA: TGTGCCACAGGAGGGGATGGAAACACCATATATTTT.